Below are 17 T cell receptor beta chains sequenced from a single sample in a study of resident and recirculating memory T cells in vitiligo. Libraries were prepared by immunoSEQ multiplex PCR; TCRdb keeps only in-frame clonotypes and omits some of them. This sample has 40,000 to 45,000 clones, with over 90% found just once. The sample was blood. Receptors originate from a male donor with vitiligo.

The rearrangement joins TRBV9 to TRBJ2-7; possibly TRBD2 for D (5 bases). V lost 5 bases, J lost 4 bases, and 22 bases lay in between. In germline, CDR1 is SGDLS, CDR2 YYNGEE. The CDR3 extends over 16 amino acids. Here the CDR3 reads CASSYNGLSGTYEQYF. CDR3 sequence (DNA): TGTGCCAGCAGTTATAACGGACTCTCGGGCACGTACGAGCAGTACTTC.

The CDR3 DNA sequence: TGTGCCAGCAGCTTATCCCTTAATGAAAAACTGTTTTTT. It specifies CASSLSLNEKLFF. This chain uses TRBV7-2 with TRBJ1-4; unclear D gene. The germline V and J ends were trimmed by 2 bases and 4 bases, with 5 bases remaining between them. The CDR3 has 13 amino acids. The germline gives CDR1 SGHTA, CDR2 FQGNSA.

The chain has TRBV14 and TRBJ2-5; weak D call: TRBD2 (6 bases). CDR3 length equals 17 residues. The germline V gene encodes CDR1 SGHDN and CDR2 FVKESK. The V end lost 4 bases, the J end lost 1 base, and 19 bases lay between the germline ends. CDR3 bases: TGTGCCAGCAGCCTCGGCCGCCGACTAGACGGCCAAGAGACCCAGTACTTC. Encoded protein: CASSLGRRLDGQETQYF.

The V and J genes are TRBV27 and TRBJ2-5, with a possible D match to TRBD2 (6 bases). The CDR3 totals 15 residues. Germline-derived CDR1 and CDR2 are MNHEY and SMNVEV (reference sequence). V shed 5 bases and J shed 0 bases, with 13 bases lying between them. CDR3 in amino acids: CASSHLAGYQETQYF. The CDR3 nucleotides read TGTGCCAGCAGTCACCTCGCGGGGTACCAAGAGACCCAGTACTTC.

Worth noting for this clone: Other DNA sequences of this sample code for an identical CDR3. The chain has TRBV6-6 and TRBJ1-6; possible D gene TRBD1, 6 bases. CDR3 length: 16 amino acids. Between the trimmed V and J ends, which lost 3 bases and 0 bases, there was a span of 9 bases. Germline CDR1 and CDR2: MNHNY and SVGAGI (reference sequence). CDR3 loop: CASSYDRSSYNSPLHF. The CDR3 nucleotides are TGTGCCAGCAGTTATGACAGGAGCTCCTATAATTCACCCCTCCACTTT.

CDR3 coding DNA: TGTGCCAGCAGCGTAGCGGGGGGGAACTACAATGAGCAGTTCTTC. Its protein product is CASSVAGGNYNEQFF. The V call is TRBV9, the J call TRBJ2-1; 8 bases line up with TRBD2. The CDR3 has 15 amino acids. The V gene's germline CDR1 is SGDLS and CDR2 YYNGEE. V gave up 0 bases and J gave up 3 bases; unmatched junction bases: 2.

The V call is TRBV27, the J call TRBJ2-2; the D gene is possibly TRBD1 (7 bases). CDR3 length equals 17 residues. Trimming cost V 8 bases and J 4 bases, with 23 bases left between them. The germline CDR1 and CDR2 sequences are MNHEY and SMNVEV (reference sequence). CDR3 bases: TGTGCCAGCGGGCTAGTTCCGCGACAGGGAGGCACCGGGGAGCTGTTTTTT. Translated, it gives CASGLVPRQGGTGELFF.

V and J are TRBV6-1 and TRBJ2-7; D is perhaps TRBD2 (5 bases). Germline-derived CDR1 and CDR2 are MNHNS and SASEGT. With 6 bases removed from V and 3 bases from J, the gap between germline ends came to 15 bases. This CDR3 spans 14 amino acids. This CDR3 is CASRDYLGSYEQYF. CDR3 DNA: TGTGCCAGCAGAGACTATCTCGGCAGCTACGAGCAGTACTTC.

This rearrangement joins TRBV29-1 to TRBJ1-1, with D maybe TRBD1 (6 bases). V gave up 5 bases and J gave up 0 bases, with 19 bases separating them. This CDR3 contains 16 residues. Germline-derived CDR1 and CDR2 are SQVTM and ANQGSEA. This CDR3 is CSVTRGNTGMNTEAFF. The CDR3 region has the DNA TGCAGCGTTACGAGGGGGAACACAGGTATGAACACTGAAGCTTTCTTT.

CDR3 bases: TGCGCCAGCAGAATCGAACAGGGGAGCACAGATACGCAGTATTTT. Protein: CASRIEQGSTDTQYF. The chain is built from TRBV5-1 and TRBJ2-3; 7 bases map to TRBD1. This CDR3 is 15 amino acids long. V shed 5 bases, J shed 0 bases, and the junction held 6 bases outside the gene matches. Germline V CDR1 and CDR2: SGHRS, YFSETQ. The full variable domain, its missing parts supplied by reference TRBV5-1 and TRBJ2-3, is KAGVTQTPRYLIKTRGQQVTLSCSPISGHRSVSWYQQTPGQGLQFLFEYFSETQRNKGNFPGRFSGRQFSNSRSEMNVSTLELGDSALYLCASRIEQGSTDTQYFGPGTRLTVL.

In DNA form, the CDR3 reads TGTGCCAGCAGTTTAGTGGGGGCAATAAACACCGGGGAGCTGTTTTTT. Translated, it gives CASSLVGAINTGELFF. The chain combines TRBV6-6 with TRBJ2-2; possible D gene TRBD1, 6 bases. The V and J ends lost 4 bases and 2 bases respectively, with 14 bases between them. This CDR3 comprises 16 residues. Per germline, CDR1 MNHNY and CDR2 SVGAGI (reference sequence).

A remark on this clone: One junction end disagrees with the germline gene, perhaps due to a read error. The CDR3 DNA reads as TGTGCCAGCAGCCATTCAGGGGATTCACCCTTCCACTTT. Protein product: CASSHSGDSPFHF. The V call is TRBV7-9, the J call TRBJ1-6; maybe TRBD1 (6 bases). Per germline, CDR1 SEHNR and CDR2 FQNEAQ (reference sequence). This CDR3 has 13 residues.

The genes are TRBV7-3 and TRBJ2-3, with unresolved D. V lost 2 bases and J 0 bases, leaving 6 bases between the germline ends. Germline CDR1 reads SGHTA; CDR2 reads FQGTGA. The CDR3 has 14 amino acids. Written as DNA, the CDR3 is TGTGCCAGCAGCTTATGGGCTAGCACAGATACGCAGTATTTT. Its translation: CASSLWASTDTQYF.

This clone was detected once. The chain combines TRBV19 with TRBJ2-2, with TRBD2 matching 8 bases. This CDR3 contains 16 residues. Trimming removed 6 bases from V and 2 bases from J; junction bases left unmatched: 8. CDR1 and CDR2 from the germline V gene are LNHDA and SQIVND (reference sequence). CDR3 protein: CASRQSRGANTGELFF. The CDR3 region has the DNA TGTGCCAGTAGACAATCGCGGGGGGCTAACACCGGGGAGCTGTTTTTT.

CDR3 nucleotides: TGTGCCAGCAGCCCTACCGGACAGCAAGAGACCCAGTACTTC. Translation gives CASSPTGQQETQYF. This chain joins TRBV13 and TRBJ2-5; a weak D match, TRBD1 (6 bases). V lost 5 bases to trimming and J lost 2 bases, with 12 bases between them. Germline CDR1 is PRHDT and CDR2 is FYEKMQ (reference sequence). This CDR3 is 14 amino acids long. The whole variable domain, remainder taken from reference TRBV13 and TRBJ2-5, is AAGVIQSPRHLIKEKRETATLKCYPIPRHDTVYWYQQGPGQDPQFLISFYEKMQSDKGSIPDRFSAQQFSDYHSELNMSSLELGDSALYFCASSPTGQQETQYFGPGTRLLVL.

The rearrangement uses TRBV6-5 and TRBJ1-2; no clear D gene. V was trimmed by 2 bases and J by 7 bases, leaving 11 bases between them. Germline V gene lookup returns CDR1 MNHEY and CDR2 SVGAGI. This CDR3 comprises 13 residues. The CDR3 sequence: CASSYDVGSGYTF. CDR3 bases: TGTGCCAGCAGTTACGATGTTGGGAGTGGCTACACCTTC.

This chain joins TRBV13 and TRBJ2-1; tentatively, D is TRBD1 (6 bases). This CDR3 is 15 amino acids long. CDR1 is PRHDT and CDR2 is FYEKMQ in the germline V gene (reference sequence). V was trimmed by 5 bases and J by 5 bases, leaving 16 bases between them. DNA of the CDR3: TGTGCCAGCAGCACCACAGGGTCGCGGAACAATGAGCAGTTCTTC. It codes for CASSTTGSRNNEQFF.